The rows below give T cell receptor beta chains drawn from one sample of a study of T cells in localized non-small cell lung cancer. Here immunoSEQ multiplex PCR was the method, and the copy in TCRdb shows in-frame clones only, minus some. The sample carries fewer than 4,500 clones, 15% to 20% recorded once. Source: lung tumor tissue, taken before any cancer treatment. These TCRs come from a female donor older than 55 with stage II lung adenocarcinoma. Each CDR3 is given without its conserved first and last residue.

j_gene: TRBJ1-1
v_gene: TRBV5-1
CDR3aa: ASSSGQADTEAF

j_gene: TRBJ2-6
v_gene: TRBV9
CDR3aa: ASSAPLYGTLGPGANVLT

j_gene: TRBJ2-1
v_gene: TRBV2
CDR3aa: ASLAGASGGEQF

j_gene: TRBJ2-1
v_gene: TRBV11-3
CDR3aa: ASSPATSGNEQF

j_gene: TRBJ2-7
v_gene: TRBV11-3
CDR3aa: ASSPSIWGTSTYEQY

j_gene: TRBJ1-1
v_gene: TRBV28
CDR3aa: ASSPRGGDTEAF

j_gene: TRBJ2-4
v_gene: TRBV6-8
CDR3aa: ASSGGGWAGTPKNIQY

j_gene: TRBJ1-5
v_gene: TRBV19
CDR3aa: ASSLPTGFQPQH

j_gene: TRBJ2-7
v_gene: TRBV11-3
CDR3aa: ASSLLYSGASWEQY

j_gene: TRBJ2-7
v_gene: TRBV6-8
CDR3aa: ASTRMKDTLGEQY

j_gene: TRBJ1-2
v_gene: TRBV6-8
CDR3aa: ASRVTGGGNYGYT

j_gene: TRBJ2-4
v_gene: TRBV10-2
CDR3aa: ASSEGEAKNIQY

j_gene: TRBJ1-6
v_gene: TRBV28
CDR3aa: ASSLGFGTGLSPLH